The rows below give T cell receptor beta chains drawn from one sample of a study of neoadjuvant anti-PD-1 for oral cavity cancer. The protocol was immunoSEQ multiplex PCR, while the TCRdb copy is restricted to in-frame clones and leaves out a portion. Of some 33,000 clones listed, around 87% are singletons. The sample here was PBMCs, taken before nivolumab (anti-PD-1) treatment. The receptors come from a person aged 40 to 85 with oral cavity squamous cell carcinoma. Each CDR3 is given with its conserved first and last residue. D genes are given only for firm matches. Clone size is stated in some rows and not others, as once, few, many or a class when expanded.

cdr3_aa	cdr3_nt	v_call	d_call	clone_size	j_call	cdr3_length
CASSQVSRSNYGYTF	TGCGCCAGCAGCCAAGTTTCCAGATCGAACTATGGCTACACCTTC	TRBV4-3	-	-	TRBJ1-2	15
CASSKKEDEKLFF	TGTGCCAGCAGCAAAAAAGAGGATGAAAAACTGTTTTTT	TRBV7-2	-	-	TRBJ1-4	13
CASSPRVDRRGQDYGYTF	TGTGCCAGCAGCCCCCGCGTCGATAGGAGGGGGCAGGACTATGGCTACACCTTC	TRBV11-2	TRBD1	medium-sized	TRBJ1-2	18
CASSLRTEPVLTF	TGTGCCAGCAGCTTACGGACCGAGCCCGTCCTGACTTTC	TRBV7-2	-	-	TRBJ2-6	13
CASSFRFVDEKLFF	TGTGCCAGCAGCTTCCGTTTCGTGGATGAAAAACTGTTTTTT	TRBV5-5	-	-	TRBJ1-4	14
CASSAGRLSANEKLFF	TGTGCCAGCAGCGCCGGACGGCTGTCTGCTAATGAAAAACTGTTTTTT	TRBV7-9	-	-	TRBJ1-4	16
CASTALRSYEQYF	TGTGCCAGCACGGCACTCCGATCCTACGAGCAGTACTTC	TRBV6-1	-	-	TRBJ2-7	13
CASSLSGDTEAFF	TGTGCCAGCAGCCTCTCAGGGGACACTGAAGCTTTCTTT	TRBV11-3	-	-	TRBJ1-1	13
CASSLAGGMNEQFF	TGCGCCAGCAGCTTGGCGGGGGGCATGAATGAGCAGTTCTTC	TRBV5-1	-	-	TRBJ2-1	14
CASSLVRGGTYEQYF	TGTGCCAGCAGCTTGGTTCGGGGGGGCACCTACGAGCAGTACTTC	TRBV5-8	TRBD2	-	TRBJ2-7	15
CSASEAYEQYF	TGCAGTGCCAGCGAAGCCTACGAGCAGTACTTC	TRBV20-1	-	once	TRBJ2-7	11
CASSMASGAPSEQYF	TGTGCCAGCAGTATGGCTAGCGGGGCCCCAAGCGAGCAGTACTTC	TRBV25-1	TRBD2	-	TRBJ2-7	15
CASSSPGHRTQYF	TGTGCCAGCAGTTCGCCGGGACACCGTACGCAGTATTTT	TRBV27	-	-	TRBJ2-3	13
CASSPGPSYEQYF	TGCGCCAGCAGTCCGGGACCATCCTACGAGCAGTACTTC	TRBV5-1	-	-	TRBJ2-7	13
CASSLSGGSYNEQFF	TGCGCCAGCAGCCTTAGCGGGGGCTCCTACAATGAGCAGTTCTTC	TRBV5-1	TRBD2	few	TRBJ2-1	15
CAISESVNYGYTF	TGTGCCATCAGTGAGTCGGTTAACTATGGCTACACCTTC	TRBV10-3	-	once	TRBJ1-2	13
CASSTPGGRGNYGYTF	TGTGCCAGTAGTACGCCAGGGGGAAGAGGGAACTATGGCTACACCTTC	TRBV19	TRBD1	once	TRBJ1-2	16
CASGLMGGFTEAFF	TGTGCCAGCGGACTGATGGGGGGGTTCACTGAAGCTTTCTTT	TRBV7-9	-	-	TRBJ1-1	14
CASSWHREVVTEAFF	TGTGCCAGCAGTTGGCACAGGGAGGTCGTCACTGAAGCTTTCTTT	TRBV27	-	once	TRBJ1-1	15
CASRVLGGRNTGELFF	TGTGCCAGCAGGGTCCTAGGGGGTAGAAACACCGGGGAGCTGTTTTTT	TRBV2	-	-	TRBJ2-2	16
CASSSTGGSYEQYF	TGCGCCAGCAGCTCAACAGGGGGTTCCTACGAGCAGTACTTC	TRBV4-3	TRBD1	-	TRBJ2-7	14
CASSARGLNEKLFF	TGTGCCAGCAGTGCAAGGGGACTTAATGAAAAACTGTTTTTT	TRBV5-6	-	-	TRBJ1-4	14
CASSIRVNTEAFF	TGTGCCAGTAGTATTAGGGTGAACACTGAAGCTTTCTTT	TRBV19	-	-	TRBJ1-1	13
CVGTGGLNYGYTF	TGCGTGGGGACAGGCGGTCTTAACTATGGCTACACCTTC	TRBV29-1	TRBD1	-	TRBJ1-2	13
CASRSGVSGYTF	TGTGCCAGCAGATCAGGGGTCTCTGGCTACACCTTC	TRBV6-1	-	-	TRBJ1-2	12
CASSPNPGQGPSEQYF	TGTGCCAGCAGTCCGAACCCAGGACAGGGACCTAGTGAGCAGTACTTC	TRBV27	TRBD1	-	TRBJ2-7	16
CASRGDRGAYEQYF	TGTGCCAGCAGGGGGGACAGGGGAGCCTACGAGCAGTACTTC	TRBV27	TRBD1	-	TRBJ2-7	14
CASSLANTSGGDNEQFF	TGTGCCAGCAGCTTAGCGAATACTAGCGGGGGGGACAATGAGCAGTTCTTC	TRBV7-9	TRBD2	-	TRBJ2-1	17
CASSQNAGTGGDGYTF	TGTGCCAGTAGTCAGAATGCCGGGACAGGGGGCGATGGCTACACCTTC	TRBV19	TRBD1	-	TRBJ1-2	16
CASTTLLGGLNGYTF	TGTGCCAGCACCACCCTGTTGGGGGGCCTAAATGGCTACACCTTC	TRBV2	-	-	TRBJ1-2	15
CAWSVIGGETQYF	TGTGCCTGGAGTGTAATTGGGGGAGAGACCCAGTACTTC	TRBV30	-	once	TRBJ2-5	13
CASRDGSYEQYF	TGTGCCAGCAGGGACGGCTCCTACGAGCAGTACTTC	TRBV6-1	-	-	TRBJ2-7	12
CASSLGASGGTDTQYF	TGTGCCAGCAGCTTAGGGGCTAGCGGGGGAACAGATACGCAGTATTTT	TRBV7-7	TRBD2	once	TRBJ2-3	16
CASSLGRRGGSTDTQYF	TGTGCCAGCAGCTTGGGGCGGCGGGGGGGTTCCACAGATACGCAGTATTTT	TRBV5-4	TRBD2	once	TRBJ2-3	17
CASSLWEVTNYGYTF	TGTGCCAGCAGCTTATGGGAGGTTACTAACTATGGCTACACCTTC	TRBV7-9	-	-	TRBJ1-2	15
CASSFDSAGYEQYF	TGCGCCAGCAGCTTCGACAGCGCAGGCTACGAGCAGTACTTC	TRBV5-1	-	-	TRBJ2-7	14
CAISEGDRGPGNTIYF	TGTGCCATCAGTGAGGGGGACAGGGGGCCTGGAAACACCATATATTTT	TRBV10-3	TRBD1	-	TRBJ1-3	16
CASSSLTVDTGELFF	TGTGCCAGCAGTTCACTTACCGTGGACACCGGGGAGCTGTTTTTT	TRBV27	-	-	TRBJ2-2	15
CASSLETQYF	TGTGCCAGCAGCTTGGAGACCCAGTACTTC	TRBV11-2	-	-	TRBJ2-5	10
CASSHRQGARFTEAFF	TGTGCCAGCAGCCACCGACAGGGGGCGAGATTTACTGAAGCTTTCTTT	TRBV7-9	TRBD1	-	TRBJ1-1	16
CASSSPGRQLHILHF	TGTGCCAGCAGCTCCCCCGGGAGACAGCTACATATTCTCCACTTT	TRBV28	-	-	TRBJ1-6	15
CAISDRGGWTDTQYF	TGTGCCATCAGTGACCGGGGGGGGTGGACAGATACGCAGTATTTT	TRBV10-3	TRBD2	-	TRBJ2-3	15
CASSQGSASYEQYF	TGTGCCAGCAGTCAAGGGTCGGCCTCCTACGAGCAGTACTTC	TRBV11-2	-	once	TRBJ2-7	14
CASSEWRPRGGDSPLHF	TGTGCCAGCAGTGAATGGAGGCCGAGGGGGGGCGATTCACCCCTCCACTTT	TRBV2	-	-	TRBJ1-6	17
CASRPTGSYEQYF	TGTGCCAGCAGGCCGACAGGTTCCTACGAGCAGTACTTC	TRBV28	-	-	TRBJ2-7	13
CASSEVNQPQHF	TGTGCCAGCAGTGAGGTAAATCAGCCCCAGCATTTT	TRBV2	-	-	TRBJ1-5	12
CASSFLLEGGGQETQYF	TGTGCCAGCAGTTTTCTCCTTGAGGGAGGAGGCCAAGAGACCCAGTACTTC	TRBV28	-	few	TRBJ2-5	17
CASSWSGVSYNEQFF	TGCGCCAGCAGCTGGAGCGGGGTCTCCTACAATGAGCAGTTCTTC	TRBV5-1	TRBD2	-	TRBJ2-1	15
CASSFLTGGDGTEAFF	TGCGCCAGCAGCTTCTTGACAGGGGGAGACGGGACTGAAGCTTTCTTT	TRBV5-1	TRBD1	once	TRBJ1-1	16
CASSQQGGTEAFF	TGTGCCAGCAGCCAACAGGGAGGGACTGAAGCTTTCTTT	TRBV7-2	-	-	TRBJ1-1	13
CASSPSAQGADTQYF	TGTGCCAGCAGCCCCTCAGCACAGGGGGCAGATACGCAGTATTTT	TRBV5-4	TRBD1	-	TRBJ2-3	15
CASSLNGVTVNSPLHF	TGTGCCAGCAGCTTAAATGGAGTAACGGTTAATTCACCCCTCCACTTT	TRBV5-4	-	-	TRBJ1-6	16
CASSIGDRVGYGYTF	TGTGCCAGTAGTATTGGGGACAGGGTCGGCTATGGCTACACCTTC	TRBV19	TRBD1	-	TRBJ1-2	15
CASSFGDRVGYNEQFF	TGCGCCAGCAGTTTCGGGGACAGGGTGGGATACAATGAGCAGTTCTTC	TRBV5-1	TRBD1	-	TRBJ2-1	16